What follows are 21 T cell receptor beta chains derived from one specimen sequenced in a study of cytotoxic CD8 clonotypes in ibrutinib-treated CLL. TCRdb's copy holds only in-frame clones and misses some; the assay was immunoSEQ multiplex PCR. The table shows approximately 140,000 clones, with more than 85% occurring only once. The source material was PBMCs, sampled after 12 months of ibrutinib treatment. The receptors originated from a human donor with chronic lymphocytic leukemia.

About this clone itself: An end of the junction does not agree with germline; a read error may underlie this. The chain recombines TRBV7-7 with TRBJ2-7; D is ambiguous. CDR1 SSHAT and CDR2 FNYEAQ come from the germline V gene (reference sequence). The CDR3 consists of 13 residues. Here the CDR3 reads CASSFSTVDEQYF. CDR3 coding DNA: TGTGCTAGCAGCTTTTCCACCGTGGACGAGCAGTACTTC.

The chain links TRBV9 to TRBJ2-3, with D possibly being TRBD2 (6 bases). Germline V gene data show CDR1 as SGDLS and CDR2 as YYNGEE. Trimming took 0 bases from V and 1 from J, leaving 12 bases between them. This CDR3 has 16 amino acids. Here the CDR3 reads CASSVEPGERTDTQYF. The CDR3 coding sequence is TGTGCCAGCAGCGTAGAGCCGGGAGAACGCACAGATACGCAGTATTTT.

V gene TRBV19 combines with J gene TRBJ2-7; 9 bases match TRBD2. Losses at the gene ends were 3 bases for V and 2 bases for J; bases not matched to a gene: 5. This CDR3 contains 15 residues. The germline V gene encodes CDR1 LNHDA and CDR2 SQIVND (reference sequence). The CDR3 nucleotides are TGTGCCAGTAGTATGTTTGCGGGAGGGCCCTACGAGCAGTACTTC. Protein: CASSMFAGGPYEQYF.

The chain uses TRBV25-1 and TRBJ1-3, with a tentative D call TRBD1 (5 bases). This CDR3 contains 16 residues. The germline V gene has CDR1 MGHDK and CDR2 SYGVNS. The V and J ends lost 4 bases and 1 base respectively, with 14 bases between them. The CDR3 here is CASSGTREFSGNTIYF. CDR3 sequence (DNA): TGTGCCAGCAGTGGAACCAGGGAGTTTTCTGGAAACACCATATATTTT.

The chain is built from TRBV28 and TRBJ2-7; D uncertain. The CDR3 has 13 amino acids. Germline assignment: CDR1 MDHEN and CDR2 SYDVKM. Trimming stripped 8 bases from V and 7 bases from J, with 18 bases between. The CDR3 protein is CASQPAWGREQYF. The CDR3 bases are TGTGCCAGCCAGCCCGCCTGGGGTCGGGAGCAGTACTTC. Based on the CDR3 plus reference TRBV28 and TRBJ2-7, the full variable domain is DVKVTQSSRYLVKRTGEKVFLECVQDMDHENMFWYRQDPGLGLRLIYFSYDVKMKEKGDIPEGYSVSREKKERFSLILESASTNQTSMYLCASQPAWGREQYFGPGTRLTVT.

The count of this clone is one. This sequence joins TRBV28 and TRBJ1-5; possibly TRBD1 for D (6 bases). Germline CDR1 is MDHEN and CDR2 is SYDVKM. The CDR3 contains 14 residues. The ends were cut back, 7 bases at V and 5 bases at J, with 15 bases in the middle. The CDR3 DNA reads TGTGCCAGCAAAACATACAGGGTAGATCAGCCCCAGCATTTT. Translation gives CASKTYRVDQPQHF. The full variable domain, its missing parts supplied by reference TRBV28 and TRBJ1-5, is DVKVTQSSRYLVKRTGEKVFLECVQDMDHENMFWYRQDPGLGLRLIYFSYDVKMKEKGDIPEGYSVSREKKERFSLILESASTNQTSMYLCASKTYRVDQPQHFGDGTRLSIL.

This clone is a singleton in its sample. This sequence joins TRBV7-2 and TRBJ2-1; TRBD2 aligns across 7 bases. In germline, CDR1 is SGHTA, CDR2 FQGNSA. Trimming took 1 base from V and 4 from J; bases not matched to a gene: 4. The CDR3 is made up of 15 amino acids. DNA for the CDR3: TGTGCCAGCAGCTTAGACGGGAGGACATACAATGAGCAGTTCTTC. This encodes CASSLDGRTYNEQFF.

The chain combines TRBV7-2 with TRBJ2-3, with a tentative D call TRBD2 (5 bases). In germline, CDR1 is SGHTA, CDR2 FQGNSA. Trimming left V 3 bases short and J 5 bases short, with 6 bases between. The length of the CDR3 is 12 residues. The CDR3 DNA reads TGTGCCAGCAGCTTCGGGGAAGATACGCAGTATTTT. Protein sequence: CASSFGEDTQYF. The entire variable domain, with the rest obtained from reference TRBV7-2 and TRBJ2-3, is as follows: GAGVSQSPSNKVTEKGKDVELRCDPISGHTALYWYRQSLGQGLEFLIYFQGNSAPDKSGLPSDRFSAERTGGSVSTLTIQRTQQEDSAVYLCASSFGEDTQYFGPGTRLTVL.

V usage is TRBV10-1 and J usage is TRBJ2-5; 10 positions agree with TRBD1. Germline assignment: CDR1 WNHNN and CDR2 SYGVQD (reference sequence). The CDR3 is 14 residues long. V lost 7 bases, J lost 3 bases, and 5 bases stayed unmatched. DNA for the CDR3: TGCGCCAGCATCAAAGGACAGGGGGAAGAGACCCAGTACTTC. Translation gives CASIKGQGEETQYF.

The gene calls are TRBV27 and TRBJ1-4; 7 positions match TRBD1. CDR1 is MNHEY, CDR2 SMNVEV, per germline (reference sequence). The junction had 9 bases not matched to a gene; V was cut back by 6 bases and J by 8 bases. This CDR3 is 14 amino acids long. The CDR3 region has the DNA TGTGCCAGCAGACCGACAGGGAGAATGGAAAAACTGTTTTTT. This translates into CASRPTGRMEKLFF.

This clone was detected only a few times. The chain links TRBV4-1 to TRBJ2-5, with D tentatively TRBD2 (6 bases). The V gene lost 5 bases and the J gene lost 3 bases, with 19 bases spanning the gap. Germline values: CDR1 MGHRA, CDR2 YSYEKL. The CDR3 length is 16 residues. The DNA of the CDR3 is TGCGCCAGCAGCAACGCCGGAGGGAATCCCGAAGAGACCCAGTACTTC. The encoded protein is CASSNAGGNPEETQYF.

This chain connects TRBV10-3 to TRBJ1-2; TRBD1 agrees at 8 bases. V trimming: 6 bases; J trimming: 8 bases; junction bases outside the gene matches: 5. There are 12 residues in the CDR3. Per germline, CDR1 ENHRY and CDR2 SYGVKD. The CDR3 bases are TGTGCCATCAGCGGACAGGGAGGGGGCTACACCTTC. This sequence encodes CAISGQGGGYTF.

The rearrangement links TRBV28 to TRBJ1-5, with no clear D. The V end was cut by 7 bases, the J end by 7 bases, with 17 bases between. The CDR3 loop spans 14 amino acids. Per the germline V gene, CDR1 is MDHEN and CDR2 is SYDVKM. In nucleotides, the CDR3 is TGTGCCAGCAACCTCAAAGGGCTAAGGCAGCCCCAGCATTTT. Protein: CASNLKGLRQPQHF.

This clone showed up just once. The chain couples TRBV29-1 to TRBJ2-1, with D uncertain. CDR3 length: 14 amino acids. Trimming removed 4 bases from V and 9 bases from J, with 19 bases in between. Germline V gives CDR1 SQVTM, CDR2 ANQGSEA. The CDR3 is CSVGKGLAIGEQFF. The CDR3 DNA reads as TGCAGCGTTGGTAAGGGTTTGGCGATCGGTGAGCAGTTCTTC.

The rearrangement links TRBV7-3 to TRBJ1-2; D not resolved. Germline values: CDR1 SGHTA, CDR2 FQGTGA. This CDR3 has 14 residues. The ends were cut back, 2 bases at V and 6 bases at J, with 13 bases in the middle. CDR3 coding DNA: TGTGCCAGCAGCTTAGTGCCCGCCGCAAATGGCTACACCTTC. This gives the protein CASSLVPAANGYTF.

The rearrangement joins TRBV19 to TRBJ1-5, with D unclear. This CDR3 has 15 residues. Trimming took 7 bases from V and 2 from J, leaving 15 bases between them. Germline V gene sequence: CDR1 LNHDA, CDR2 SQIVND (reference sequence). CDR3 nucleotides: TGTGCCAGTATAGCCCGGGAGGGAGGCAATCAGCCCCAGCATTTT. Translating gives CASIAREGGNQPQHF.

This chain uses TRBV7-9 with TRBJ1-1; 7 bases match TRBD1. The CDR3 is made up of 13 amino acids. The ends lost 2 bases at V and 8 bases at J; junction bases unmatched: 5. From germline, CDR1 is SEHNR and CDR2 FQNEAQ (reference sequence). The CDR3 coding sequence is TGTGCCAGCAGCTTAATGGGGACAGCAGAAGCTTTCTTT. Protein product: CASSLMGTAEAFF.

J is TRBJ2-3 and V is TRBV9; D gene unclear. The germline V gene encodes CDR1 SGDLS and CDR2 YYNGEE. Trimming shortened V by 0 bases and J by 10 bases, and 15 bases separated the two germline ends. The CDR3 is 14 residues long. The CDR3 DNA reads as TGTGCCAGCAGCGTAGGGTCGGTGGGAAAGGCGCAGTATTTT. The encoded protein is CASSVGSVGKAQYF.

The chain employs TRBV4-1 and TRBJ2-7; D possibly corresponds to TRBD1 (6 bases). V lost 2 bases and J lost 3, with 8 bases in between. The CDR3 has 13 residues. Looked up from germline, CDR1 is MGHRA and CDR2 is YSYEKL. CDR3 DNA: TGCGCCAGCAGCCAATCACAGGGCTACGAGCAGTACTTC. This sequence encodes CASSQSQGYEQYF.

The chain carries TRBV18 and TRBJ2-7, with 10 bases that match TRBD1. The germline V gene has CDR1 KGHSH and CDR2 LQKENI. The length of the CDR3 is 15 residues. The V and J ends lost 10 bases and 1 base, in that order; junction bases with no gene match: 10. CDR3 region: CATTLGQGTSYEQYF. In DNA, the CDR3 is TGTGCCACCACCCTGGGACAGGGGACATCCTACGAGCAGTACTTC.

Here the CDR3 DNA reads TGTGCCACCAGCAGAGATCGTGGGGGATCCTACGAGCAGTACTTC. Protein product: CATSRDRGGSYEQYF. The chain links TRBV15 to TRBJ2-7, with D tentatively TRBD1 or TRBD2 (5 bases each). Trimming removed 0 bases from V and 1 base from J, with 10 bases in between. The CDR3 is 15 residues long. Germline V gene data show CDR1 as LNHNV and CDR2 as YYDKDF (reference sequence).